The 25 T cell receptor beta chains reported below all come from one sample, sequenced in a study of radiation and T cells in renal cell carcinoma. Libraries were prepared by immunoSEQ multiplex PCR; TCRdb keeps only in-frame clonotypes and omits some of them. This table has under 20,000 clones, roughly two thirds appearing once. Treatment indicated: 15 Gy SBRT to primary tumor, nephrectomy 4 weeks later. The sample consisted of tumor tissue, taken from a patient whose treatment included radiotherapy and nephrectomy. These receptors were obtained from a woman between 65 and 79 years old with renal cell carcinoma.

This chain connects TRBV6-6 to TRBJ2-1; TRBD2 aligns across 10 bases. V lost 5 bases to trimming and J lost 4 bases; unmatched junction nucleotides: 5. CDR1 and CDR2 from the germline V gene are MNHNY and SVGAGI (reference sequence). The CDR3 is 15 residues long. The chain's CDR3 is CASSHKAGGYNEQFF. The DNA for the CDR3 is TGTGCCAGCAGTCACAAAGCGGGGGGGTACAATGAGCAGTTCTTC.

This clone was detected a few times. V is TRBV29-1 and J is TRBJ2-3; TRBD1 might be the D (5 bases). Germline CDR1 reads SQVTM; CDR2 reads ANQGSEA. This CDR3 region has 12 residues. The V and J ends lost 7 bases and 4 bases respectively, with 12 bases between them. The CDR3 spells CSARGGADTQYF. The DNA for the CDR3 is TGCAGCGCAAGGGGCGGTGCAGATACGCAGTATTTT.

The chain links TRBV11-3 to TRBJ2-7; the D is unclear. The CDR3 consists of 12 residues. Germline loops: CDR1 SGHNT, CDR2 YENEEA. The germline V and J ends were trimmed by 0 bases and 10 bases, with 10 bases remaining between them. CDR3: CASSLDISVQYF. Here the CDR3 DNA reads TGTGCCAGCAGCTTAGATATTTCAGTACAGTACTTC.

The chain combines TRBV11-2 with TRBJ2-7, with TRBD1 matching over 9 bases. Germline lookup yields CDR1 SGHAT and CDR2 FQNNGV. Trimming cost V 5 bases and J 2 bases; bases outside gene matches: 7. CDR3 length: 15 residues. CDR3 nucleotide sequence: TGTGCCAGCAGCCCTCGGACAGGGGCGACCTACGAGCAGTACTTC. Its translation is CASSPRTGATYEQYF.

V is TRBV11-3 and J is TRBJ1-1; D is unresolved. CDR1 is SGHNT and CDR2 is YENEEA in the germline V gene. The CDR3 totals 16 residues. Deletions cut 3 bases from V and 0 bases from J, with 14 bases between. CDR3 DNA: TGTGCCAGCAGCTTTTCAGGAGTCCAAATGAACACTGAAGCTTTCTTT. It is translated as CASSFSGVQMNTEAFF.

This clone was recorded a few times. This CDR3 is CATKDAGPNNSPLHF. DNA of the CDR3: TGTGCCACTAAGGATGCGGGCCCAAATAATTCACCCCTCCACTTT. The chain carries TRBV19 and TRBJ1-6; D is undetermined. V was cut by 10 bases and J by 5 bases, with 18 bases left in between. Germline V gene sequence: CDR1 LNHDA, CDR2 SQIVND (reference sequence). The CDR3 spans 15 residues.

The rearrangement links TRBV28 to TRBJ1-2; a possible D gene is TRBD1 (6 bases). This CDR3 is 14 amino acids long. Germline V lookup: CDR1 MDHEN, CDR2 SYDVKM. The V and J ends lost 6 bases and 4 bases respectively, with 15 bases between them. Written as DNA, the CDR3 is TGTGCCAGCAGACTGGGGGGCGGTTTCTATGGCTACACCTTC. It yields the protein CASRLGGGFYGYTF.

This clone occurred a few times. The V and J genes are TRBV7-9 and TRBJ1-2; weak D call: TRBD1 (5 bases). Germline V gene data show CDR1 as SEHNR and CDR2 as FQNEAQ (reference sequence). V lost 5 bases, J lost 9 bases, and 22 bases lay in between. This CDR3 region has 15 residues. The CDR3 nucleotides are TGTGCCAGCAGCGCCCTTAGCCGGGGCGTGACGAGCTACACCTTC. Translating it yields CASSALSRGVTSYTF.

The chain carries TRBV29-1 and TRBJ2-7, with D tentatively TRBD1 (6 bases). This CDR3 is built from 12 residues. From germline, CDR1 is SQVTM and CDR2 ANQGSEA. The germline V and J ends were trimmed by 7 bases and 3 bases, with 13 bases remaining between them. CDR3 loop: CSGVGTSYEQYF. CDR3 sequence (DNA): TGCAGCGGGGTAGGGACAAGCTACGAGCAGTACTTC.

V is TRBV4-3 and J is TRBJ1-1; 7 bases line up with TRBD1. V shed 4 bases, J shed 1 base, and the junction held 12 bases outside the gene matches. Germline values: CDR1 LGHNA, CDR2 YSLEER. The CDR3 consists of 17 residues. The CDR3 DNA sequence: TGCGCCAGCAGCCCAGGGCCTCCAGGGGGTACGAACACTGAAGCTTTCTTT. This encodes CASSPGPPGGTNTEAFF.

The chain combines TRBV9 with TRBJ1-6; TRBD1 might be the D (5 bases). The V and J ends lost 0 bases and 7 bases respectively, with 14 bases between them. Germline assignment: CDR1 SGDLS and CDR2 YYNGEE. CDR3 length equals 16 residues. For the CDR3, the DNA is TGTGCCAGCAGCGTAGGGACCGGGACTCCGAATTCACCCCTCCACTTT. Protein sequence: CASSVGTGTPNSPLHF.

The V gene is TRBV2, the J gene TRBJ2-2; D not resolved. With 6 bases removed from V and 0 bases from J, the gap between germline ends came to 5 bases. Per germline, CDR1 SNHLY and CDR2 FYNNEI. The CDR3 runs to 13 residues. CDR3 in DNA: TGTGCCAGCAGCCAGACGAACACCGGGGAGCTGTTTTTT. The encoded protein is CASSQTNTGELFF.

The V and J genes are TRBV7-8 and TRBJ2-1; D gene uncertain. V lost 1 base and J 4 bases, leaving 8 bases between the germline ends. Germline V gives CDR1 SGHVS, CDR2 FQNEAQ. This CDR3 is built from 14 residues. The chain's CDR3 is CASSLVTEYNEQFF. For the CDR3, the DNA is TGTGCCAGCAGCTTAGTTACTGAGTACAATGAGCAGTTCTTC.

The CDR3 loop is CASSAAETGELFF. For the CDR3, the DNA is TGTGCCAGCAGTGCCGCAGAGACCGGGGAGCTGTTTTTT. The chain uses TRBV6-1 and TRBJ2-2; D is unresolved. The length of the CDR3 is 13 residues. Germline V gene data show CDR1 as MNHNS and CDR2 as SASEGT. The germline V and J ends were trimmed by 4 bases and 5 bases, with 8 bases remaining between them.

This clone was found a few times. The rearrangement uses TRBV23-1 and TRBJ2-2; TRBD1 agrees at 8 bases. TRBV23-1 falls under the ORF class, with uncertain function. The length of the CDR3 is 18 residues. With 2 bases clipped from V and 1 base from J, the junction kept 9 bases outside the gene matches. CDR3 in amino acids: CASSQRLVDRENTGELFF. DNA for the CDR3: TGCGCCAGCAGTCAACGATTAGTGGACAGGGAGAACACCGGGGAGCTGTTTTTT.

The chain has TRBV5-5 and TRBJ1-5, with 8 bases fitting TRBD1. V lost 4 bases and J lost 8; bases outside the gene matches: 11. The CDR3 loop spans 15 amino acids. The germline V gene encodes CDR1 SGHKS and CDR2 YYEKEE (reference sequence). CDR3 protein: CASSPSPDREKPQHF. The CDR3 DNA reads as TGTGCCAGCAGCCCTTCACCGGACAGGGAGAAGCCCCAGCATTTT.

The chain is built from TRBV11-3 and TRBJ2-7, with 9 nucleotides matching TRBD2. Germline V gene lookup returns CDR1 SGHNT and CDR2 YENEEA. V shed 3 bases and J 3 bases; nucleotides not matched to a gene: 3. The CDR3 runs to 14 residues. The CDR3 spells CASSFGGGGYEQYF. The DNA for the CDR3 is TGTGCCAGCAGCTTTGGCGGGGGGGGCTACGAGCAGTACTTC. Supplemented by reference TRBV11-3 and TRBJ2-7, the full variable domain reads EAGVVQSPRYKIIEKKQPVAFWCNPISGHNTLYWYLQNLGQGPELLIRYENEEAVDDSQLPKDRFSAERLKGVDSTLKIQPAELGDSAVYLCASSFGGGGYEQYFGPGTRLTVT.

The rearrangement uses TRBV13 and TRBJ2-7; D call uncertain. Germline values: CDR1 PRHDT, CDR2 FYEKMQ (reference sequence). Trimming removed 4 bases from V and 7 bases from J, with 14 bases in between. The CDR3 has 13 residues. In DNA form, the CDR3 reads TGTGCCAGCAGCTCTACGACTTGGGGAGAGCAGTACTTC. Its protein is CASSSTTWGEQYF.

In its sample, this clone ranks as medium-sized. The CDR3 reads CASRTGTNTGELFF. In DNA form, the CDR3 reads TGTGCCAGCAGAACCGGGACAAACACCGGGGAGCTGTTTTTT. This rearrangement joins TRBV6-5 to TRBJ2-2, with D perhaps TRBD1 (6 bases). Germline assignment: CDR1 MNHEY and CDR2 SVGAGI. The V end lost 6 bases, the J end lost 2 bases, and 10 bases lay between the germline ends. This CDR3 has 14 amino acids.

The chain employs TRBV19 and TRBJ1-3; D uncertain. Germline loops: CDR1 LNHDA, CDR2 SQIVND (reference sequence). This CDR3 region has 17 residues. Between the trimmed V and J ends, which lost 5 bases and 2 bases, there was a span of 19 bases. Written as DNA, the CDR3 is TGTGCCAGTAGTTCCCAAGGAGGCCCCTCTCCTGGAAACACCATATATTTT. It specifies CASSSQGGPSPGNTIYF.

This clone was picked up a small number of times. The V call is TRBV15, the J call TRBJ1-1; D is undetermined. With 1 base removed from V and 1 base from J, the gap between germline ends came to 13 bases. This CDR3 is built from 16 residues. Germline V gene lookup returns CDR1 LNHNV and CDR2 YYDKDF (reference sequence). The CDR3 is CATSRGLTGKNTEAFF. For the CDR3, the DNA is TGTGCCACCAGCAGAGGCTTGACGGGAAAGAACACTGAAGCTTTCTTT.

There are a few counts of this clone. The chain uses TRBV14 and TRBJ2-3; the D gene is possibly TRBD2 (5 bases). Germline CDR1 and CDR2: SGHDN and FVKESK. V was clipped by 1 base and J by 1 base, with 9 bases between them. The CDR3 totals 15 residues. CDR3 coding DNA: TGTGCCAGCAGCCAAGGGACTGTGGGCACAGATACGCAGTATTTT. Protein: CASSQGTVGTDTQYF.

The V and J genes are TRBV6-5 and TRBJ2-7; TRBD1 or TRBD2 may be the D gene (6 bases each). CDR3 length: 14 amino acids. V was clipped by 6 bases and J by 4 bases, with 16 bases between them. Per germline, CDR1 MNHEY and CDR2 SVGAGI. CDR3 loop: CASRRYGGHYEQYF. CDR3 in DNA: TGTGCCAGCAGACGCTACGGGGGCCATTACGAGCAGTACTTC.

There are a few counts of this clone. The genes are TRBV28 and TRBJ1-6; D perhaps matches TRBD1 (5 bases). CDR1 MDHEN and CDR2 SYDVKM come from the germline V gene. V was pared by 7 bases and J by 5 bases, with 6 bases between. The CDR3 is 12 amino acids. This CDR3 is CASNRNNSPLHF. CDR3 DNA sequence: TGTGCCAGCAACAGGAATAATTCACCCCTCCACTTT.

The chain is built from TRBV13 and TRBJ1-1; a possible D gene is TRBD1 (5 bases). V shed 1 base and J shed 7 bases, with 13 bases lying between them. The germline V gene has CDR1 PRHDT and CDR2 FYEKMQ (reference sequence). The CDR3 consists of 14 residues. The CDR3: CASSLVAGSGEAFF. CDR3 in DNA: TGTGCCAGCAGCTTAGTAGCAGGGTCTGGTGAAGCTTTCTTT.